This is a list of T cell receptor beta chains from one sample in a study of blood T cell repertoires in COVID-19. The data were produced by immunoSEQ multiplex PCR, yet TCRdb's version contains in-frame clones alone and is incomplete. The data contain approximately 190,000 clones, about 86% of them singletons. Sequenced material: peripheral blood. All receptors come from a man aged 30-40 years with active or convalescent COVID-19. The CDR3 runs from the conserved cysteine through the conserved F or W. A D gene is named only where the DNA matches it firmly. Clone size is stated in some rows and not others, as once, few, many or a class when expanded.

v_call,d_call,j_call,clone_size,cdr3_aa,cdr3_nt
TRBV3-1/TRBV3-2,NA,TRBJ2-3,NA,CASSQFGASDTQYF,TGTGCCAGCAGCCAATTTGGGGCCTCAGATACGCAGTATTTT
TRBV9,NA,TRBJ2-7,NA,CASSPSDRLREQYF,TGTGCCAGCAGCCCATCCGACAGGCTTCGCGAGCAGTACTTC
TRBV6-5,NA,TRBJ1-6,NA,CASSYLWGPIFSPLHF,TGTGCCAGCAGTTACTTGTGGGGGCCTATATTTTCACCCCTCCACTTT
TRBV5-8,NA,TRBJ1-6,NA,CASSSLRVTGPNSPLHF,TGTGCCAGCAGCTCGCTTCGAGTCACAGGGCCCAATTCACCCCTCCACTTT
TRBV30,NA,TRBJ1-2,NA,CAWSLPGTPANYGYTF,TGTGCCTGGAGTCTCCCCGGGACACCAGCTAACTATGGCTACACCTTC
TRBV14,TRBD1,TRBJ1-4,NA,CASSKSAGQGALREKLFF,TGTGCCAGCAGCAAGAGCGCGGGACAGGGGGCCCTCCGTGAAAAACTGTTTTTT
TRBV7-8,TRBD2,TRBJ2-1,NA,CASSLDRVAGAGSEQFF,TGTGCCAGCAGCTTAGACAGAGTAGCGGGAGCGGGAAGTGAGCAGTTCTTC
TRBV10-3,NA,TRBJ1-2,NA,CATQTGNGYTF,TGTGCCACCCAAACAGGGAATGGCTACACCTTC
TRBV4-3,TRBD2,TRBJ2-1,NA,CASSPNWGGRDNEQFF,TGCGCCAGCAGCCCCAACTGGGGGGGAAGAGACAATGAGCAGTTCTTC
TRBV11-2,TRBD2,TRBJ2-3,NA,CASSQIRGGLDTQYF,TGTGCCAGCAGCCAAATCCGCGGGGGTTTGGATACGCAGTATTTT
TRBV3-1/TRBV3-2,NA,TRBJ1-5,few,CASSQEGGSNQPQHF,TGTGCCAGCAGCCAAGAGGGGGGTAGCAATCAGCCCCAGCATTTT
TRBV3-1/TRBV3-2,NA,TRBJ1-1,once,CASGGAGDTEAFF,TGTGCCAGCGGGGGAGCAGGGGACACTGAAGCTTTCTTT
TRBV4-1,NA,TRBJ2-2,once,CASSQSQGLWGELFF,TGCGCCAGCAGCCAATCACAGGGTCTTTGGGGGGAGCTGTTTTTT
TRBV12-3/TRBV12-4,NA,TRBJ2-7,NA,CASSSSGLYEQYF,TGTGCCAGCAGTTCCTCGGGACTTTACGAGCAGTACTTC
TRBV9,NA,TRBJ2-5,NA,CASSVEGQGKETQYF,TGTGCCAGCAGCGTAGAAGGGCAGGGTAAAGAGACCCAGTACTTC
TRBV6-1,NA,TRBJ1-6,NA,CASSEGRQHNSPLHF,TGTGCCAGCAGTGAAGGGCGGCAGCATAATTCACCCCTCCACTTT
TRBV25-1,TRBD1,TRBJ2-5,NA,CASSGQGRVKETQYF,TGTGCCAGCAGTGGACAGGGGCGGGTTAAGGAGACCCAGTACTTC
TRBV27,NA,TRBJ1-2,NA,CASSSTGSDTTEGYTF,TGTGCCAGCAGTTCAACCGGATCGGACACCACGGAAGGCTACACCTTC
TRBV28,TRBD1,TRBJ2-4,NA,CASSSAGTGVAKNIQYF,TGTGCCAGCAGTTCGGCCGGGACAGGGGTGGCCAAAAACATTCAGTACTTC
TRBV24-1,TRBD2,TRBJ2-2,NA,CATSDTGLAGHGELFF,TGTGCCACCAGTGATACGGGACTAGCGGGACACGGGGAGCTGTTTTTT
TRBV28,NA,TRBJ1-2,NA,CASSFGGRGTSYGYTF,TGTGCCAGCAGTTTCGGCGGGCGGGGGACTTCCTATGGCTACACCTTC
TRBV14,NA,TRBJ1-1,NA,CASSQVAGTEAFF,TGTGCCAGCAGCCAAGTCGCCGGGACTGAAGCTTTCTTT
TRBV6-5,TRBD2,TRBJ2-1,NA,CASSYAGAMNTEQFF,TGTGCCAGCAGTTACGCGGGAGCGATGAATACCGAGCAGTTCTTC
TRBV3-1/TRBV3-2,NA,TRBJ1-6,NA,CASSQERRLSYNSPLHF,TGTGCCAGCAGCCAAGAAAGGCGGCTCTCCTATAATTCACCCCTCCACTTT
TRBV7-9,NA,TRBJ2-3,NA,CASSLAGGWGTDTQYF,TGTGCCAGCAGCTTAGCAGGGGGTTGGGGCACAGATACGCAGTATTTT
TRBV30,NA,TRBJ1-2,many,CAWSETVNYGYTF,TGTGCCTGGAGTGAGACAGTAAACTATGGCTACACCTTC
TRBV30,NA,TRBJ2-2,NA,CAWSSGLGELFF,TGTGCCTGGAGTTCGGGTCTCGGGGAGCTGTTTTTT
TRBV18,NA,TRBJ2-5,NA,CASSPAYGTRQETQYF,TGTGCCAGCTCACCGGCCTACGGGACACGGCAAGAGACCCAGTACTTC
TRBV5-1,NA,TRBJ1-4,NA,CASSIQDTREKLFF,TGCGCCAGCAGCATACAGGATACCCGGGAAAAACTGTTTTTT
TRBV29-1,NA,TRBJ1-4,NA,CSVEGGPGTNEKLFF,TGCAGCGTTGAGGGGGGGCCGGGGACTAATGAAAAACTGTTTTTT
TRBV10-3,NA,TRBJ2-2,NA,CAISERGMPTGELFF,TGTGCCATCAGTGAGCGTGGCATGCCCACCGGGGAGCTGTTTTTT
TRBV6-5,NA,TRBJ2-6,NA,CASSLQGANVLTF,TGTGCCAGCAGTTTGCAGGGGGCCAACGTCCTGACTTTC
TRBV30,TRBD1,TRBJ1-4,few,CAWRKDRGRAEKLFF,TGTGCCTGGAGGAAGGACAGGGGGCGAGCGGAAAAACTGTTTTTT
TRBV27,NA,TRBJ1-2,few,CASGKGQSNYGYTF,TGTGCCAGCGGCAAAGGACAAAGTAACTATGGCTACACCTTC
TRBV20-1,NA,TRBJ2-4,NA,CSASDILLAKNIQYF,TGCAGTGCTAGTGACATATTACTAGCCAAAAACATTCAGTACTTC
TRBV6-2/TRBV6-3,NA,TRBJ2-7,once,CASSYYLDSTYEQYF,TGTGCCAGCAGTTATTATTTGGACAGTACCTACGAGCAGTACTTC
TRBV6-1,TRBD1,TRBJ2-5,NA,CASSDETGGEVTQYF,TGTGCCAGCAGTGATGAAACAGGGGGCGAGGTGACCCAGTACTTC
TRBV24-1,TRBD1,TRBJ2-5,few,CATSAAEGAPQETQYF,TGTGCCACCAGTGCCGCAGAGGGGGCGCCCCAAGAGACCCAGTACTTC
TRBV30,TRBD1,TRBJ1-5,NA,CAWSATGGGYQPQHF,TGTGCCTGGAGTGCGACAGGGGGTGGCTATCAGCCCCAGCATTTT
TRBV4-1,NA,TRBJ2-7,NA,CASSQTRTYEQYF,TGCGCCAGCAGCCAAACTAGGACCTACGAGCAGTACTTC
TRBV20-1,NA,TRBJ2-1,NA,CSASTLGVGNEQFF,TGCAGTGCTAGTACCCTAGGTGTTGGTAATGAGCAGTTCTTC
TRBV10-3,TRBD1,TRBJ2-3,NA,CAISVRDSSTDTQYF,TGTGCCATCAGCGTAAGGGACAGTAGCACAGATACGCAGTATTTT